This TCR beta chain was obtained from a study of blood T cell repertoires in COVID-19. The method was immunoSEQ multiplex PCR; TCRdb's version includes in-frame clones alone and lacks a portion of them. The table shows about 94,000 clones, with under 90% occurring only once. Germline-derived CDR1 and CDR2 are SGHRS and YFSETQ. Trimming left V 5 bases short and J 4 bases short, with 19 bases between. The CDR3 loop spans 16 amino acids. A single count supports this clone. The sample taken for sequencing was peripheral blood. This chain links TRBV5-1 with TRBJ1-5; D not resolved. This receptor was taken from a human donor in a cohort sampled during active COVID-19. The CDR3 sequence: CASSRLPGSQNQPQHF. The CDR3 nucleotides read TGCGCCAGCAGTCGACTCCCGGGTTCCCAAAATCAGCCCCAGCATTTT.